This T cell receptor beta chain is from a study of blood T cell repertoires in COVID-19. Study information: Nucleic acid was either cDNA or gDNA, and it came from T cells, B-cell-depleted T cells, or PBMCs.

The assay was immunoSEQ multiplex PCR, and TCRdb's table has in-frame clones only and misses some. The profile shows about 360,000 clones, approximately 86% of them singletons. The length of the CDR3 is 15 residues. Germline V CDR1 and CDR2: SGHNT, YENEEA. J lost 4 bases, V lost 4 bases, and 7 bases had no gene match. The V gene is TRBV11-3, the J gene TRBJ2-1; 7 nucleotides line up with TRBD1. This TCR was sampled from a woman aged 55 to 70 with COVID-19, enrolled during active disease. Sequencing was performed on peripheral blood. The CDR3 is CASSSTGKGYNEQFF. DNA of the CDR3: TGTGCCAGCAGCTCGACAGGGAAGGGGTACAATGAGCAGTTCTTC.